One sample yielded the 15 T cell receptor beta chains listed below, sequenced in a study of T cells in localized non-small cell lung cancer. Produced via immunoSEQ multiplex PCR; TCRdb's table is partial and in-frame only. This sample yields 1,700 or so clones, of which approximately 34% are seen a single time; approximately 35% belongs to the top ten. The specimen comprised lung tumor tissue, sampled before any cancer treatment. The source is a woman aged 40-70 years with stage II lung adenocarcinoma.

The chain has TRBV11-3 and TRBJ1-1, with 7 bases aligning to TRBD1. With 5 bases clipped from V and 5 bases from J, the junction kept 8 bases outside the gene matches. Germline V lookup: CDR1 SGHNT, CDR2 YENEEA. This CDR3 spans 14 amino acids. CDR3 nucleotides: TGTGCCAGCAGCCTCGGGACAGCTGGGACTGAAGCTTTCTTT. Amino acids: CASSLGTAGTEAFF.

The V and J genes are TRBV25-1 and TRBJ1-5, with D possibly matching TRBD1 (6 bases). Germline CDR1 MGHDK, CDR2 SYGVNS. The CDR3 consists of 15 residues. The V end was cut by 4 bases, the J end by 3 bases, with 13 bases between. The CDR3 bases are TGTGCCAGCAGTGTAGGGGGTACTTACAATCAGCCCCAGCATTTT. Translated: CASSVGGTYNQPQHF.

The rearrangement links TRBV14 to TRBJ1-2, with no clear D. Trimming removed 2 bases from V and 5 bases from J, with 6 bases in between. The CDR3 spans 12 residues. Germline V gene lookup returns CDR1 SGHDN and CDR2 FVKESK. The CDR3 here is CASSQQSYGYTF. The CDR3 DNA reads TGTGCCAGCAGCCAACAGAGTTATGGCTACACCTTC.

The chain combines TRBV30 with TRBJ2-7, with D perhaps being TRBD1 or TRBD2 (7 bases each). The CDR3 is 14 residues long. V shed 1 base and J shed 6 bases, with 16 bases lying between them. Germline V gene lookup returns CDR1 GTSNPN and CDR2 SVGIG (reference sequence). In nucleotides, the CDR3 is TGTGCCTGGAGTGACGCAGGGGGGGTCAGCGAGCAGTACTTC. This translates into CAWSDAGGVSEQYF.

V gene TRBV28 combines with J gene TRBJ1-1; no firm D call. The germline V gene encodes CDR1 MDHEN and CDR2 SYDVKM. The CDR3 is 13 amino acids. V lost 7 bases and J 0 bases, leaving 9 bases between the germline ends. The CDR3 reads CASIGGMNTEAFF. CDR3 nucleotide sequence: TGTGCCAGCATAGGCGGTATGAACACTGAAGCTTTCTTT.

This chain joins TRBV6-8 and TRBJ2-5; D is perhaps TRBD1 (6 bases). Germline V lookup: CDR1 MNHGY, CDR2 SAAAGT. V was shortened by 6 bases and J by 10 bases, with 15 bases between the two germline ends. The CDR3 is 12 amino acids. The CDR3, as DNA: TGTGCCAGCAGGGTACAGGGACGGGACCAGTACTTC. It specifies CASRVQGRDQYF.

This chain joins TRBV11-3 and TRBJ2-1; the D gene is possibly TRBD1 (6 bases). V gave up 5 bases and J gave up 10 bases, with 18 bases separating them. Germline V gives CDR1 SGHNT, CDR2 YENEEA. The CDR3 is made up of 14 amino acids. The CDR3 loop is CASSHWGPIGEQFF. The CDR3 bases are TGTGCCAGCAGCCACTGGGGGCCCATAGGCGAGCAGTTCTTC.

This clone appeared a few times. The chain's CDR3 is CASSLGQGDEKLFF. DNA of the CDR3: TGTGCCAGCAGCCTCGGACAGGGAGATGAAAAACTGTTTTTT. This sequence joins TRBV11-3 and TRBJ1-4; TRBD1 matches at 8 bases. The germline CDR1 and CDR2 sequences are SGHNT and YENEEA. The V and J ends lost 5 bases and 6 bases, in that order; junction bases with no gene match: 5. This CDR3 comprises 14 residues. Combining the CDR3 with reference TRBV11-3 and TRBJ1-4 gives the whole variable domain EAGVVQSPRYKIIEKKQPVAFWCNPISGHNTLYWYLQNLGQGPELLIRYENEEAVDDSQLPKDRFSAERLKGVDSTLKIQPAELGDSAVYLCASSLGQGDEKLFFGSGTQLSVL.

In its sample, this clone was seen a few times. This chain links TRBV11-1 with TRBJ1-6, with D unclear. Germline V CDR1 and CDR2: SGHAT, FQDESV (reference sequence). The CDR3 spans 14 residues. V lost 1 base and J lost 7, with 8 bases in between. The CDR3 loop is CASSLVGGNSPLHF. The CDR3 DNA reads as TGTGCCAGCAGCTTAGTGGGAGGAAATTCACCCCTCCACTTT.

This chain's CDR3 is CASSRGGQVSSGANVLTF. CDR3 in DNA: TGTGCCAGCAGCCGCGGCGGACAGGTGAGCTCTGGGGCCAACGTCCTGACTTTC. The chain is built from TRBV11-3 and TRBJ2-6; 7 bases are a match to TRBD1. CDR3 length equals 18 residues. The ends lost 5 bases at V and 0 bases at J; junction bases unmatched: 10. Germline lookup yields CDR1 SGHNT and CDR2 YENEEA.

This chain uses TRBV30 with TRBJ1-4; weak D call: TRBD1 (5 bases). Trimming left V 1 base short and J 0 bases short, with 9 bases between. This CDR3 is built from 15 residues. Germline CDR1 reads GTSNPN; CDR2 reads SVGIG (reference sequence). The CDR3 reads CAWSDDSTTNEKLFF. CDR3 nucleotide sequence: TGTGCCTGGAGTGACGACAGTACAACTAATGAAAAACTGTTTTTT.

This clone is large within its sample. The chain recombines TRBV11-3 with TRBJ1-1; no clear D. CDR1 is SGHNT, CDR2 YENEEA, per germline. Trimming left V 3 bases short and J 2 bases short, with 10 bases between. The CDR3 covers 14 residues. CDR3 amino acids: CASSLLAENTEAFF. Written as DNA, the CDR3 is TGTGCCAGCAGCTTGCTGGCGGAAAACACTGAAGCTTTCTTT.

V usage is TRBV14 and J usage is TRBJ1-1; possibly TRBD1 for D (6 bases). The CDR3 contains 13 residues. Trimming cost V 1 base and J 10 bases, with 13 bases left between them. Per the germline V gene, CDR1 is SGHDN and CDR2 is FVKESK. The CDR3 DNA sequence: TGTGCCAGCAGCCAAGCACAGGGTATGGTAGCTTTCTTT. As protein: CASSQAQGMVAFF. The full variable domain, rest sourced from reference TRBV14 and TRBJ1-1, is EAGVTQFPSHSVIEKGQTVTLRCDPISGHDNLYWYRRVMGKEIKFLLHFVKESKQDESGMPNNRFLAERTGGTYSTLKVQPAELEDSGVYFCASSQAQGMVAFFGQGTRLTVV.

The chain carries TRBV30 and TRBJ1-5; perhaps TRBD1 as D (5 bases). The germline CDR1 and CDR2 sequences are GTSNPN and SVGIG (reference sequence). Trimming removed 1 base at V and 4 bases at J, with 8 bases between. The CDR3 runs 13 residues. CDR3 residues: CAWSGSGNQPQHF. The CDR3 DNA reads TGTGCCTGGAGTGGGTCAGGGAATCAGCCCCAGCATTTT. The variable domain in full, with the rest retrieved from reference TRBV30 and TRBJ1-5, is SQTIHQWPATLVQPVGSPLSLECTVEGTSNPNLYWYRQAAGRGLQLLFYSVGIGQISSEVPQNLSASRPQDRQFILSSKKLLLSDSGFYLCAWSGSGNQPQHFGDGTRLSIL.

The DNA for the CDR3 is TGTGCTAGTGGAACCGACAGGAAATCCCCAGATACGCAGTATTTT. The encoded protein is CASGTDRKSPDTQYF. The chain is built from TRBV12-5 and TRBJ2-3; D may be TRBD1 (6 bases). This CDR3 contains 15 residues. Germline V gene lookup returns CDR1 LGHNT and CDR2 FRNRAP. V gave up 6 bases and J gave up 4 bases, with 17 bases separating them.